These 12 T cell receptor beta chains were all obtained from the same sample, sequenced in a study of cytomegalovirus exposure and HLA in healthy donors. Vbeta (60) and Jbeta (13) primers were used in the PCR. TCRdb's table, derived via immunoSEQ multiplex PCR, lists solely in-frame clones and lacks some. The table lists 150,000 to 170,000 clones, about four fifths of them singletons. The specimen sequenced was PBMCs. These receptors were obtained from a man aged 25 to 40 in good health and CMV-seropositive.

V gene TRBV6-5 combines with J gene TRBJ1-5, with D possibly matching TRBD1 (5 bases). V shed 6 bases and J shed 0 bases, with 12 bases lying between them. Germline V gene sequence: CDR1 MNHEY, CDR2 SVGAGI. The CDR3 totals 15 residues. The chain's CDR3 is CASSLDTYSNQPQHF. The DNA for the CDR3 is TGTGCCAGCAGCCTGGACACCTATAGCAATCAGCCCCAGCATTTT.

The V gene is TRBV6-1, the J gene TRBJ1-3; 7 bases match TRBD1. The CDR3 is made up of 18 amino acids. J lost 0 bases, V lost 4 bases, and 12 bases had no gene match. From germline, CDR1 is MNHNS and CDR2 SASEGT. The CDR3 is CASSVFFGQAISGNTIYF. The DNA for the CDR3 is TGTGCCAGCAGTGTCTTTTTCGGACAGGCGATCTCTGGAAACACCATATATTTT.

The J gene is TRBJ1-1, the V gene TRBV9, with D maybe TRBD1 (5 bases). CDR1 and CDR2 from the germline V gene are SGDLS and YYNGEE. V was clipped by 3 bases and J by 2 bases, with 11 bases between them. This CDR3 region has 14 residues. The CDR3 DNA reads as TGTGCCAGCAGCGCGACAGAGAGTAACACTGAAGCTTTCTTT. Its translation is CASSATESNTEAFF.

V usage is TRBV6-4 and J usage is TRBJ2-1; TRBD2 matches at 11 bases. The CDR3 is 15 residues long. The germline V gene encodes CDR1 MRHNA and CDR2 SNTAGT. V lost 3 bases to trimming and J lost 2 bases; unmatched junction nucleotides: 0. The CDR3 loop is CASSETSGAYNEQFF. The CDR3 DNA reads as TGTGCCAGCAGTGAGACTAGCGGGGCCTACAATGAGCAGTTCTTC.

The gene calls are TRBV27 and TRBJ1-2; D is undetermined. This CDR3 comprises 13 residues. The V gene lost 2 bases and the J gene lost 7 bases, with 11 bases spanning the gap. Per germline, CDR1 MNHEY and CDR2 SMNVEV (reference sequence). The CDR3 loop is CASSLQLESGYTF. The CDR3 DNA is TGTGCCAGCAGTTTACAGCTAGAGAGTGGCTACACCTTC.

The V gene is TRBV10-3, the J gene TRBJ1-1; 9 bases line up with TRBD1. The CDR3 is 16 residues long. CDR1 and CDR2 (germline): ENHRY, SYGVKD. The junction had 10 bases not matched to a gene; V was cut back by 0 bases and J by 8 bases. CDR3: CAISESGQGTLSEAFF. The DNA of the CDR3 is TGTGCCATCAGTGAGTCTGGACAGGGGACACTCTCGGAAGCTTTCTTT.

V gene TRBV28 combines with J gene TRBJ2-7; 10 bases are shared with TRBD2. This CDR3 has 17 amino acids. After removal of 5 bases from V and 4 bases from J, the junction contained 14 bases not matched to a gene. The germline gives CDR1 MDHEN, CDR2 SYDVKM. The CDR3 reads CASSRTSGTIRGYEQYF. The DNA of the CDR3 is TGTGCCAGCAGTCGGACTAGCGGAACCATTAGGGGATACGAGCAGTACTTC. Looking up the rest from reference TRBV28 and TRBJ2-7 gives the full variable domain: DVKVTQSSRYLVKRTGEKVFLECVQDMDHENMFWYRQDPGLGLRLIYFSYDVKMKEKGDIPEGYSVSREKKERFSLILESASTNQTSMYLCASSRTSGTIRGYEQYFGPGTRLTVT.

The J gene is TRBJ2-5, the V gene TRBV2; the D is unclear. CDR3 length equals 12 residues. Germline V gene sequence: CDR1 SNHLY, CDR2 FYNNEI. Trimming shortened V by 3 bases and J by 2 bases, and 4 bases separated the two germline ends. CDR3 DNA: TGTGCCAGCAGTGACTTGCAAGAGACCCAGTACTTC. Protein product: CASSDLQETQYF.

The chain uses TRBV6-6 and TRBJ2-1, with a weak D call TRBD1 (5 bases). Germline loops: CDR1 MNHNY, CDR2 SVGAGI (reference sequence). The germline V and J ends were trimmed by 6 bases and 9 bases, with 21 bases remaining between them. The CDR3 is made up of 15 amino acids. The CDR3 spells CASSLVESGLGEQFF. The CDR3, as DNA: TGTGCCAGCAGCCTTGTGGAATCAGGGTTAGGTGAGCAGTTCTTC.

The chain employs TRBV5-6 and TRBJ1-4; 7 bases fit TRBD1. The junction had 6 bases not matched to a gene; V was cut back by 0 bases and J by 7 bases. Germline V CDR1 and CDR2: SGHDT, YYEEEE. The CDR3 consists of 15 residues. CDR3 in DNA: TGTGCCAGCAGCTTGGCCGGGACAGCGTCTGAAAAACTGTTTTTT. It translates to CASSLAGTASEKLFF.

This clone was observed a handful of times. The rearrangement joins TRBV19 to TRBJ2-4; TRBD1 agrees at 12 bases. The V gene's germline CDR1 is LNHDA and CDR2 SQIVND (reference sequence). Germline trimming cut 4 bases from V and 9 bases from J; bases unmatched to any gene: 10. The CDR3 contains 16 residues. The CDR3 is CASSNPSGQGAGIQYF. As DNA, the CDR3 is TGTGCCAGTAGTAACCCCTCGGGACAGGGGGCTGGCATTCAGTACTTC.

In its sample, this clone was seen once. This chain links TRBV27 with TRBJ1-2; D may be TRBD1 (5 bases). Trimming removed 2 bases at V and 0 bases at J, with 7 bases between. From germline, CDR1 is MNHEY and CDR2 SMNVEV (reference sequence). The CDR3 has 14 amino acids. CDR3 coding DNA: TGTGCCAGCAGTTTAAGGGGCGCTAACTATGGCTACACCTTC. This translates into CASSLRGANYGYTF.